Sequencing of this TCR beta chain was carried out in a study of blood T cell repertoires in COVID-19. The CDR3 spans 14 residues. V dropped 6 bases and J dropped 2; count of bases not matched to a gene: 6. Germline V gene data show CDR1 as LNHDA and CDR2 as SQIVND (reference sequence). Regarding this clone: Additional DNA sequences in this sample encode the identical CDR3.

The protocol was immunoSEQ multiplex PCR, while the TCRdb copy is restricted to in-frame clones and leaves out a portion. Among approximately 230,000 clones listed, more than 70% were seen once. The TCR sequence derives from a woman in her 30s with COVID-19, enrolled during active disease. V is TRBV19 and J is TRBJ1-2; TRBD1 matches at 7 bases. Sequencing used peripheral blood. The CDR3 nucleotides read TGTGCCAGTAGCCCGACAGGGACAAACTATGGCTACACCTTC. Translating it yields CASSPTGTNYGYTF.